This TCR beta chain comes out of a study of cytotoxic CD8 clonotypes in ibrutinib-treated CLL. Study as a whole: For this cohort, patients were 10 to 11 relapsed/refractory and around 16 treatment-naive, while 17 were IGHV unmutated. Response specimens were obtained following a median treatment duration of roughly 11 months, with a range of 6 to 36. Samples yielded averages of hundreds of thousands of productive templates and some 94,000 productive rearrangements.

CDR1 is LNHDA, CDR2 SQIVND, per germline (reference sequence). With 5 bases removed from V and 8 bases from J, the gap between germline ends came to 15 bases. The length of the CDR3 is 14 residues. The table came from immunoSEQ multiplex PCR; TCRdb's copy has only in-frame clones and leaves some out. The profile covers approximately 140,000 clones, with roughly 77% appearing a single time and 28% taken by the ten largest. The chain has TRBV19 and TRBJ1-4; no definite D call. The origin of this receptor is a human donor with chronic lymphocytic leukemia. Sample: PBMCs, taken after 12 months of ibrutinib treatment. The CDR3, as DNA: TGTGCCAGTAGTCAGTGGGAGGGTATGGAAAAACTGTTTTTT. Translating gives CASSQWEGMEKLFF.